The text below deals with one TCR beta chain. The clone's antigen remains unknown. No clone much larger than this one lies a single base away; base qualities are absent. The record originates from a study of shared clonotypes between healthy human individuals (dated by TCRdb to 2020 to 2021). About the investigation overall: The cohort included a few men and a couple of women between 18 and 49 years of age. The study deeply sequenced blood TCR repertoires of several healthy adults to estimate repertoire size and the extent of clonotype sharing between individuals. For each donor, CD4 naive and CD4 memory were each given three plates, CD8 naive was given two plates, and CD8 memory was given one plate. Different laboratories and diverse techniques were used to prepare libraries and sequence TCR repertoires, to increase sequencing depth and limit assay-specific biases. Each donor's leukapheresis produced roughly between roughly 0.85 and 9.5 billion PBMCs. Paper-wide results and their limitations: Naive subsets generally had larger estimated clonotype richness than memory subsets. Based on pairwise subsampling, the degree of clonotype sharing among donors was expected to be affected by sequencing depth. Sharing across a few donors was observed for around 5% of naive CD4, 3% to 4% of naive CD8, 2% to 2.5% of memory CD4, and about 0.38% of memory CD8 clonotypes. Because the study included only a small number of donors, the genetic and exposure-history diversity represented was limited. Sampling was restricted to blood, and TCR repertoires in tissue are likely to differ from TCR repertoires in blood. Compared with non-shared clonotypes, the clonotypes found in all four sorted-subset donors had higher generation probabilities. Rarefaction of sorted-subset datasets indicated incomplete sequencing despite the large sequencing depth.

Donors were healthy HIV-negative adults with no recently reported acute infections or vaccinations. All donors were Caucasian adults living in Nashville, Tennessee, USA. CD4+ T cells were enriched by magnetic negative selection, after which naive cells were positively selected on CD45RA and the negative fraction was taken as the memory subset. Blood was collected by leukapheresis, and PBMCs were isolated by Ficoll-Histopaque density gradient centrifugation and then cryopreserved in liquid nitrogen vapor phase. Analytical flow cytometry was used to check the purity and quantity of each magnetically sorted T cell population. Genomic DNA was isolated from each sorted fraction and quantified by UV absorbance on a Nanodrop 2000c. Using the deep immunoSEQ assay, multiplex PCR amplified TCR CDR3 regions from genomic DNA. Extracted genomic DNA from each cell subset was distributed evenly across all wells of several immunoSEQ 96-well plates, and each plate was treated as a replicate. Each replicate PCR for sorted subsets received around 200 ng genomic DNA, equal to about 29,000 T cell genomes. Purified libraries were quantified with a Qubit 3.0 fluorometer, sized on a Bioanalyzer 2100, and re-quantified with the KAPA Library Quantification kit. Each immunoSEQ 96-well plate was sequenced on its own single-read 150-cycle Illumina NextSeq 550 flow cell. In the source study's methods: Because the immunoSEQ output held only junctional sequences and lacked quality scores, the filtering could not match the filtering applied to full-length reads. Sequences were annotated with PyIR, a Python wrapper for IgBLAST v1.9, using IMGT germline references to assign V/J genes and CDR3. Reads with weak V/J assignments (E-value above 1e-6), missing CDR3, stop codons, out-of-frame junctions, or ambiguous translated residues were removed. V3J clonotypes were defined as sequences sharing an identical inferred V gene, J gene, and CDR3 amino acid sequence. To compute the percentage overlap between repertoires, the number of shared unique clonotypes was divided by the size of the smaller repertoire. Repertoire richness was assessed with RTK rarefaction, the Chao1 estimator, and Recon v2.1 estimates of unobserved clonotypes. Generation probabilities were computed with OLGA for all TCRbeta clonotypes obtained by the gDNA method from several donors. The table was pulled from immuneACCESS by TCRdb, which kept in-frame rearrangements only. Such tables lose some clones; where checked, under half of the loss comes from unresolved V genes, and the rest has no known cause. V and J calls and clone size are as listed in that table; D and trimming were resolved from the DNA. The sample records over 1.4 million clones, over 95% of which are singletons. Roughly 1.2% of the sample comes from the top ten.

V is clipped by 6 bases and J by 6 bases, and the sequence between their germline boundaries is 17 bases long. The CDR3 goes from the cysteine to the phenylalanine over 15 residues. The retained sequence is limited to the CDR3, 45 bases, with the frame set at the first base. The germline V gene yields ENHRY for CDR1 and SYGVKD for CDR2. The receptor chain draws on TRBV10-3 and TRBJ2-2, with the D call perhaps TRBD1 or TRBD2, as 5 bases match in each case. The sequence was obtained from a man aged 25 to 40 in good health. The material sequenced was naive CD4+ T cells sorted from blood. The cell subset or site tag for this specimen amounts to: CD45RA+ positively selected. Read as DNA, the sequence is TGTGCCATCAGAGGACCGGGACCTCCTGCCGGGGAGCTGTTTTTT. Its protein product is CAIRGPGPPAGELFF.